The clone carrying this T cell receptor beta chain occurred a few times. No antigen is known for it. This specimen belongs to a study of T-cell reconstitution after alpha-beta-depleted transplantation in children. General study points: Most T-cell counts and diversity one year after the transplant came from T cells that were newly produced.

This sample's TCRbeta library carried unique molecular identifier barcodes. Via MiXCR, TCRdb re-called the PCR reads, giving one row per CDR3 protein. Of 330,000 or so distinct CDR3 sequences listed, about 7.3% are singletons. The clonotype was recovered from a female patient aged 2-9 years who had a stem cell transplant for Fanconi anemia, so the T cells may come from the graft donor. Sample: peripheral blood, taken 360 days after TCRalphabeta/CD19-depleted stem cell transplant.

The CDR3 sequence: CASSLTSGSQETQYF. The DNA of the CDR3 is TGTGCCAGCAGTTTGACTAGCGGATCCCAAGAGACCCAGTACTTC. This chain connects TRBV28 to TRBJ2-5; 9 bases fit TRBD2. The V gene end was trimmed by 3 bases and the J gene end by 1 base; junction bases not matched to a gene: 3. CDR3 length: 15 residues. CDR1 and CDR2 from the germline V gene are MDHEN and SYDVKM.